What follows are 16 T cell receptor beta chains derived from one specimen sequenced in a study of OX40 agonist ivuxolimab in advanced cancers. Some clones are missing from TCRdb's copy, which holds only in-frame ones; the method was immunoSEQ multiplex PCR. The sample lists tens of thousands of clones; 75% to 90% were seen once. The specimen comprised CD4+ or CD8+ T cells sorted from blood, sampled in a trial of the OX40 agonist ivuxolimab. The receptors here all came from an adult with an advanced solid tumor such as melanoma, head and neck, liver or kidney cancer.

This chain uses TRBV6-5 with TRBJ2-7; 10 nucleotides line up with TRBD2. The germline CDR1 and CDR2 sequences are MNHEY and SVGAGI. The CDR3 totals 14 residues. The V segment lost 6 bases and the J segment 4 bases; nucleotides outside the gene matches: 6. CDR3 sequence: CASSPRTSGYEQYF. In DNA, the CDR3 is TGTGCCAGCAGCCCGAGGACTAGCGGTTACGAGCAGTACTTC.

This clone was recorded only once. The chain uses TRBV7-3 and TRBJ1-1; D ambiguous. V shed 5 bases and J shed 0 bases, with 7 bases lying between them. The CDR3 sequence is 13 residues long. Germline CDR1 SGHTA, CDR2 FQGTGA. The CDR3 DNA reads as TGTGCCAGCAGCCGAGACATGAACACTGAAGCTTTCTTT. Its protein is CASSRDMNTEAFF. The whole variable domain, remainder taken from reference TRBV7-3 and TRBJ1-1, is GAGVSQTPSNKVTEKGKYVELRCDPISGHTALYWYRQSLGQGPEFLIYFQGTGAADDSGLPNDRFFAVRPEGSVSTLKIQRTERGDSAVYLCASSRDMNTEAFFGQGTRLTVV.

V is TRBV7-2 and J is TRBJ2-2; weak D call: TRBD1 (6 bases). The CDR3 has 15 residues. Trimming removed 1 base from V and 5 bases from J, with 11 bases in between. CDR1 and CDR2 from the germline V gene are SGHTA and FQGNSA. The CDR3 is CASSLDRERTGELFF. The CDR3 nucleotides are TGTGCCAGCAGCTTAGACAGGGAGAGGACCGGGGAGCTGTTTTTT.

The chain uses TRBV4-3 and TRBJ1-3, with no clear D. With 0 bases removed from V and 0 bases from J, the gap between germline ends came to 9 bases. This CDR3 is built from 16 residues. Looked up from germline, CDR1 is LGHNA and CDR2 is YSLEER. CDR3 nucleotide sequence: TGCGCCAGCAGCCAAGATCCCGCCGACTCTGGAAACACCATATATTTT. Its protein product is CASSQDPADSGNTIYF.

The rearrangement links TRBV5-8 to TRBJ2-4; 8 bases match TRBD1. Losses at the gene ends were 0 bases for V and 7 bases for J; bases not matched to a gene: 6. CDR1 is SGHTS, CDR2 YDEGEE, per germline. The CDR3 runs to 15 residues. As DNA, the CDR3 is TGTGCCAGCAGCTTGGGACAGGGGAATGTGAACATTCAGTACTTC. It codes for CASSLGQGNVNIQYF.

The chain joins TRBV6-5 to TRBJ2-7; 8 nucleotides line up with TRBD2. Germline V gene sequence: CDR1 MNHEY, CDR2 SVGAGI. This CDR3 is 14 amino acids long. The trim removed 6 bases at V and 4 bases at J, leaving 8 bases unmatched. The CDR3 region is CASRPRLASYEQYF. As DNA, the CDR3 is TGTGCCAGCAGACCTCGACTAGCGTCTTACGAGCAGTACTTC.

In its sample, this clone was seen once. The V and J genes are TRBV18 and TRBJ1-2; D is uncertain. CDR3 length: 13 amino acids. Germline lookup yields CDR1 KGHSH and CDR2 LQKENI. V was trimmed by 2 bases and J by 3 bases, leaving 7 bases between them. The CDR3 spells CASSPGQHYGYTF. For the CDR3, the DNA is TGTGCCAGCTCACCAGGTCAGCACTATGGCTACACCTTC.

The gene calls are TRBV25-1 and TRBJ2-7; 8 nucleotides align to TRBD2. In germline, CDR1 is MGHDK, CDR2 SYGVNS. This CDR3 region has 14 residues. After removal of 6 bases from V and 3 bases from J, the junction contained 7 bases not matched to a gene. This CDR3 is CASRGAGGLYEQYF. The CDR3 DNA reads TGTGCCAGCAGAGGGGCGGGAGGTCTCTACGAGCAGTACTTC.

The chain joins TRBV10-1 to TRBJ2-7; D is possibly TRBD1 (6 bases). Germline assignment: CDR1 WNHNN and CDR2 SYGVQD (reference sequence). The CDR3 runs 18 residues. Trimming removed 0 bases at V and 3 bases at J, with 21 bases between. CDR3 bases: TGCGCCAGCAGTGAGTCGCCAGGGACACCTGGCAGACTCTACGAGCAGTACTTC. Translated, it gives CASSESPGTPGRLYEQYF.

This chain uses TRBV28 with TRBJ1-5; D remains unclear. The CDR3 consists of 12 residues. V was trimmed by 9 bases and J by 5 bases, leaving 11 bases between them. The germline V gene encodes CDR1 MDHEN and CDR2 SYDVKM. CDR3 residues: CASASLYQPQHF. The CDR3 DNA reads TGTGCCAGTGCTAGTCTTTATCAGCCCCAGCATTTT.

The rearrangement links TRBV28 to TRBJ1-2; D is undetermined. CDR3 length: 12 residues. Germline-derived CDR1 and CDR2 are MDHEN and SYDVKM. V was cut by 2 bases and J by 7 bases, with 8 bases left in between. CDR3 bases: TGTGCCAGCAGTTTAGTAAGAGTTGGCTACACCTTC. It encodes CASSLVRVGYTF.

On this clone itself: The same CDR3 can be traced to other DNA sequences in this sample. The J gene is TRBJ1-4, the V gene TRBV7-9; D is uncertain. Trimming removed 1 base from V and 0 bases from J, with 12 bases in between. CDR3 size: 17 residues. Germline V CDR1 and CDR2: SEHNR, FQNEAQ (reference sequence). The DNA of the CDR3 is TGTGCCAGCAGCTTAGGCGGAGGGTCCGCAACTAATGAAAAACTGTTTTTT. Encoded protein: CASSLGGGSATNEKLFF.

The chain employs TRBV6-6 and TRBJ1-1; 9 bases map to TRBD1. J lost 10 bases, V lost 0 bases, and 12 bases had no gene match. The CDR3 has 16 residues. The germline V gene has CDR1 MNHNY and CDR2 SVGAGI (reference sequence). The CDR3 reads CASSYSPGQGGSGAFF. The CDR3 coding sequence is TGTGCCAGCAGTTACTCTCCGGGACAGGGTGGATCGGGAGCTTTCTTT.

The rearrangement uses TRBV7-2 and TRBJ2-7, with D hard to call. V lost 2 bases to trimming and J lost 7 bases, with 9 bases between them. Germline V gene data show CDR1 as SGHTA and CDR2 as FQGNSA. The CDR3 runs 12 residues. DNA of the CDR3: TGTGCCAGCAGCTTAACCCCAAATGAGCAGTACTTC. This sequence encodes CASSLTPNEQYF.

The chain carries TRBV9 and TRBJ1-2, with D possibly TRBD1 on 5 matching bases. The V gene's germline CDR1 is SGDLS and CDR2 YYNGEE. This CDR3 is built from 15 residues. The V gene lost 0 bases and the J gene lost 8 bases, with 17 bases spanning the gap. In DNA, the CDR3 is TGTGCCAGCAGCGTAGGGGCGGGGACGTCGGAGGGCTACACCTTC. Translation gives CASSVGAGTSEGYTF. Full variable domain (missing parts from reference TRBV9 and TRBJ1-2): DSGVTQTPKHLITATGQRVTLRCSPRSGDLSVYWYQQSLDQGLQFLIQYYNGEERAKGNILERFSAQQFPDLHSELNLSSLELGDSALYFCASSVGAGTSEGYTFGSGTRLTVV.

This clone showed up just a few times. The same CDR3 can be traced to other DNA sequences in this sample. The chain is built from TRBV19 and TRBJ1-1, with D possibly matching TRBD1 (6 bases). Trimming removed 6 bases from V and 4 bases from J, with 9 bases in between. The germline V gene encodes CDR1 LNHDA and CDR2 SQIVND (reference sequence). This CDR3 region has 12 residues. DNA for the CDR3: TGTGCCAGTAGGAGGGGGAGCACTGAAGCTTTCTTT. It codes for CASRRGSTEAFF.